This TCR beta chain stems from a study of post-analysis software for immune sequencing data. TCR beta cDNA libraries had unique molecular identifiers. TCRdb re-called the PCR reads through MiXCR, storing one row per CDR3 protein. The sample yields about 820,000 distinct CDR3 sequences, around 53% seen once. Sequencing was carried out using blood. This receptor was taken from a girl aged 5 to 17 with multiple sclerosis.

CDR3: CASKKEGRIDTQYF. Written as DNA, the CDR3 is TGTGCCAGCAAAAAAGAAGGGAGGATAGATACGCAGTATTTT. The V and J genes are TRBV6-5 and TRBJ2-3, with D perhaps matching TRBD2 (6 bases). Germline CDR1 reads MNHEY; CDR2 reads SVGAGI. Trimming took off 7 bases at V and 5 bases at J, with 16 bases between the two ends. This CDR3 contains 14 residues.